This TCR beta chain was captured by sequencing in a study of blood T cells in healthy people across ages (dated by TCRdb to between 2014 and 2017). A note on the overall study: In model experiments, template switching captured roughly one uniquely barcoded TCR beta cDNA molecule for every two T cells. The study measured age-related changes in TCR beta repertoire diversity using deep sequencing normalized with unique cDNA molecular identifiers. Four age groups were formed from the donors: young (average about 17 years), middle-aged (around 41), aged (around 68) and long-lived (around 80). Using the same blood draw, the study looked at two additional independent replicas of 1 million unique cDNA reads for two donors, one aged 18 to 30 and the other aged 80 or older. To avoid experimental bias, donors of different ages were randomly spread across the sequencing lanes.

The library was obtained by 5' RACE. For sequencing, an Illumina HiSeq 2500 was employed. A second PCR of about 6 to 12 cycles was performed with a sample-barcoded 5' primer and a J-beta primer mix. Each TCR beta cDNA molecule received a unique molecular identifier from a template-switch 5' adaptor carrying 12 random nucleotides. At least 2.5 million CDR3-containing paired-end reads were obtained from each sample. First-strand cDNA synthesis was performed from all RNA using the Mint cDNA synthesis kit, with priming by a TRBC-specific oligonucleotide. Following uracil-DNA glycosylase treatment, a first 18-cycle PCR with universal primers M1SS and BC2_uni_R was performed on all cDNA. The published analysis was carried out like this. Each sample was normalized by randomly selecting 1 million high-quality reads, each carrying a distinct molecular identifier. Reads with shared molecular identifiers were discarded instead of being binned into consensus sequences. CDR3 identification, clonotype clustering and error correction used MiTCR with a Q25 quality threshold and the strictest error-elimination algorithm. A nonparametric unseen species model using Euler transformation provided a lower-bound estimate of total TCR beta diversity. TCRdb took the public reads, trimmed them with fastp at Q25, ran MiXCR for clone calling and kept in-frame beta chains. Each CDR3 protein gets just one entry, which takes the most common genes and DNA from the rows behind it. The V and J calls and clone size come from TCRdb's table, not from the authors' own analysis. The sample table holds over 600,000 distinct CDR3 sequences, of which around 50% were seen once. Jointly, the top ten make up roughly 20% of the sample.

Donors were a few dozen systemically healthy Caucasian individuals from Russia aged about 6 to 100 years. About 10 milliliters of peripheral blood were collected from each donor into EDTA-treated Vacutainer tubes. Ficoll-Paque density-gradient centrifugation was used to isolate PBMCs, with at least 6.5 million obtained per sample. Trizol reagent was used to extract total RNA from the PBMCs, yielding at least 6 micrograms per sample. For every donor, flow cytometry on a PBMC aliquot measured the percentage of naive CD45RAhigh/CD27high T cells. This clonotype was counted ten times or more. The target of this receptor is not known. No base qualities exist here, and no much larger clone lies one base off it. Overall results and qualifications from the work: A strong correlation was found between observed TCR beta diversity and the percentage of naive T cells measured by flow cytometry. Since profiling was done on bulk unsorted PBMCs, naive and antigen-experienced compartments could not be conclusively compared. Compared with the aged group, the long-lived group had more naive CD4+ T cells, fewer expanded clones and increased TCR diversity, suggesting age selection. Total diversity estimates from one million sequenced T cells were considered lower bounds and underestimates. The CMV infection status of donors was not known, potentially confounding age-related changes in expanded clonotypes. Observed TCR beta diversity per million T cells fell roughly linearly with age, and a significant reduction was already apparent by age approximately 40.

The sample was blood. The sequence was collected from a man aged 80 or over in good health.

The nucleotides read TGCAGTGCTGTCGCCGTTTACACAGATACGCAGTATTTT. Translated, it gives CSAVAVYTDTQYF. The rearranged chain carries TRBV20-1 and TRBJ2-3; a confident D gene designation cannot be given. The CDR3 runs 13 amino acids, cysteine and phenylalanine included. The read is trimmed to its CDR3 DNA, 39 bases read in frame from base 1. The germline ends are 11 bases apart after V is trimmed by 5 bases and J by 2 bases. CDR1 and CDR2, looked up from the germline V gene (reference sequence), are DFQATT and SNEGSKA.